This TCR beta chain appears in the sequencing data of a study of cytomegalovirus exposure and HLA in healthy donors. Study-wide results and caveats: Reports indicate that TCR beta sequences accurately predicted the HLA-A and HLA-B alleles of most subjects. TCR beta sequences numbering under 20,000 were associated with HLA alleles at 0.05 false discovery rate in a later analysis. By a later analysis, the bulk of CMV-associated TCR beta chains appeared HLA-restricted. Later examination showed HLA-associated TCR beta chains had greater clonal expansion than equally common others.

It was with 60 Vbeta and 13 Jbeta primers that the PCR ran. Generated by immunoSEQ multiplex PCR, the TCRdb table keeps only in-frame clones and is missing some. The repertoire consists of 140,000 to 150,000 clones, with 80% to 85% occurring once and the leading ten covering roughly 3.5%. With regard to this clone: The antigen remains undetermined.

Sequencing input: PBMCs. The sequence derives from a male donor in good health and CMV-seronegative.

CDR3 sequence: CASSRQGFHEQYF. CDR3 in DNA: TGCGCCAGCAGCCGACAGGGTTTCCACGAGCAGTACTTC. V usage is TRBV4-1 and J usage is TRBJ2-7; 7 bases are shared with TRBD1. CDR1 is MGHRA and CDR2 is YSYEKL in the germline V gene. The trim removed 4 bases at V and 5 bases at J, leaving 5 bases unmatched. This CDR3 region has 13 residues.